The clone carrying this TCR beta chain was detected a few times. Its antigen is undetermined. The sample belongs to a study of T cells in Graves' hyperthyroidism and ophthalmopathy. Every diagnosis used clinical symptoms, serum thyroxine and TRAb, thyroid ultrasound and orbital computed tomography. The study collected blood at first hyperthyroidism diagnosis, before any ophthalmopathy symptoms arose. The CDR3 spans 14 residues. Germline trimming cut 1 base from V and 7 bases from J; bases unmatched to any gene: 3. The V gene's germline CDR1 is SGHNT and CDR2 YYREEE (reference sequence). From RNA transcripts, TCR beta CDR3 regions were amplified. First-round RT-PCR of the TCR CDR3 relied on the HTBI primer set. TCRdb re-analysed the multiplex PCR reads in MiXCR, keeping a single row per CDR3 protein. The profile shows under 450,000 distinct CDR3 sequences, around an eighth of them singletons. Study conclusions and caveats: A model of 13 V-J pairs discriminated ophthalmopathy from stable hyperthyroidism. In the blood, most expanded thyroid clonotypes above 0.001 appeared as well.

The origin of this receptor is a man aged 25-40 years with Graves' hyperthyroidism that later progressed to Graves' ophthalmopathy. This chain connects TRBV5-4 to TRBJ1-4; 8 nucleotides agree with TRBD1. Sequenced input: blood. This chain's CDR3 is CASSLQGASEKLFF. Here the CDR3 DNA reads TGTGCCAGCAGCTTGCAGGGGGCTTCTGAAAAACTGTTTTTT. The full variable domain, completed using reference TRBV5-4 and TRBJ1-4, is ETGVTQSPTHLIKTRGQQVTLRCSSQSGHNTVSWYQQALGQGPQFIFQYYREEENGRGNFPPRFSGLQFPNYSSELNVNALELDDSALYLCASSLQGASEKLFFGSGTQLSVL.